This T cell receptor (beta chain) came from a study of human thymus T cells. Study-level points and caveats: A high degree of thymic repertoire overlap among unrelated individuals was reported in related research.

The thymus tissue came from resections taken during corrective heart surgery. The CDR3 totals 16 residues. With 4 bases removed from V and 4 bases from J, the gap between germline ends came to 16 bases. The germline CDR1 and CDR2 sequences are SNHLY and FYNNEI. With regard to this clone: Its antigen is unidentified.

Assay: immunoSEQ multiplex PCR; the TCRdb copy retains only in-frame clones and omits some. Of about 78,000 clones in the sample, approximately 96% were seen once. This clonotype originated in a boy younger than two with a congenital heart defect but otherwise immunologically healthy. The sample consisted of thymus tissue. The chain recombines TRBV2 with TRBJ2-2; D may be TRBD2 (5 bases). The CDR3 DNA follows: TGTGCCAGCAGTGGGAACCCGGGGTCGAGCACCGGGGAGCTGTTTTTT. Its translation: CASSGNPGSSTGELFF.